The next 20 T cell receptor beta chains were all read from a single sample in a study of T cells in Graves' hyperthyroidism and ophthalmopathy. From RNA transcripts, TCR beta CDR3 regions were amplified. Initially, a first-round RT-PCR of the TCR CDR3 employed the HTBI primer set. TCRdb ran MiXCR on the multiplex PCR reads and lists one entry per CDR3 protein. The table has some 770,000 distinct CDR3 sequences, approximately 16% seen once. The sequencing input was blood. The receptors were sampled from a man between 18 and 35 years old with Graves' hyperthyroidism.

In DNA, the CDR3 is TGCAGTGCTAGAGATCCGCTAGCGGGAGCCTTGGGAGGGGAGCTGTTTTTT. Protein sequence: CSARDPLAGALGGELFF. The chain has TRBV20-1 and TRBJ2-2, with TRBD2 matching over 10 bases. The CDR3 has 17 residues. Per the germline V gene, CDR1 is DFQATT and CDR2 is SNEGSKA (reference sequence). V was pared by 0 bases and J by 8 bases, with 12 bases of the junction left unmatched.

The table lists this clonotype with a few counts. This rearrangement joins TRBV2 to TRBJ2-2; D is ambiguous. This CDR3 spans 13 amino acids. CDR1 SNHLY and CDR2 FYNNEI come from the germline V gene. V lost 6 bases and J lost 1, with 6 bases in between. The CDR3 sequence is CASSDENTGELFF. The DNA of the CDR3 is TGTGCCAGCAGCGATGAGAACACCGGGGAGCTGTTTTTT.

At least ten counts were recorded for this clonotype. This chain joins TRBV28 and TRBJ1-5, with D perhaps TRBD1 (5 bases). The germline CDR1 and CDR2 sequences are MDHEN and SYDVKM. V lost 3 bases and J lost 2, with 11 bases in between. The CDR3 is 15 amino acids. CDR3 region: CASSFRGKGNQPQHF. The DNA for the CDR3 is TGTGCCAGCAGTTTTCGGGGGAAGGGCAATCAGCCCCAGCATTTT.

The chain combines TRBV6-2 or TRBV6-3 with TRBJ1-6; 9 bases fit TRBD1. The ends lost 6 bases at V and 0 bases at J; junction bases unmatched: 3. Germline V CDR1 and CDR2: MNHEY, SVGEGT. The CDR3 extends over 16 amino acids. The CDR3 sequence: CASSDRGSSYNSPLHF. In nucleotides, the CDR3 is TGTGCCAGCAGCGACAGGGGGAGCTCCTATAATTCACCCCTCCACTTT.

The rearrangement links TRBV7-9 to TRBJ2-3; 9 bases are shared with TRBD1. The CDR3 has 18 residues. Germline values: CDR1 SEHNR, CDR2 FQNEAQ (reference sequence). V shed 0 bases, J shed 1 base, and the junction held 8 bases outside the gene matches. Written as DNA, the CDR3 is TGTGCCAGCAGCTTAGCGTTTTTCGGGACAGGGCGCACAGATACGCAGTATTTT. Amino acid sequence: CASSLAFFGTGRTDTQYF.

This chain uses TRBV28 with TRBJ1-1, with D unresolved. V gave up 6 bases and J gave up 0 bases, with 14 bases separating them. Germline V lookup: CDR1 MDHEN, CDR2 SYDVKM. This CDR3 region has 15 residues. The CDR3 loop is CASSPLAGVNTEAFF. CDR3 DNA sequence: TGTGCCAGCAGCCCGCTGGCGGGAGTGAACACTGAAGCTTTCTTT.

This chain connects TRBV5-8 to TRBJ2-1, with TRBD1 matching 10 bases. The CDR3 length is 15 residues. The ends lost 3 bases at V and 3 bases at J; junction bases unmatched: 3. Germline V lookup: CDR1 SGHTS, CDR2 YDEGEE. As DNA, the CDR3 is TGTGCCAGCAGCTCCGGGACAGGGGACTACAATGAGCAGTTCTTC. Protein product: CASSSGTGDYNEQFF.

The chain recombines TRBV19 with TRBJ2-5; 8 nucleotides agree with TRBD2. The CDR3 sequence is 14 residues long. J gave up 5 bases and V 5 bases, and 7 bases lay outside the gene matches. Germline loops: CDR1 LNHDA, CDR2 SQIVND (reference sequence). Written as DNA, the CDR3 is TGTGCCAGTAGTTCCGGGACTAGGAGGGAGACCCAGTACTTC. Encoded protein: CASSSGTRRETQYF.

Worth noting for this clonotype: A much larger clonotype is one base distant, so this may be a read error. This rearrangement joins TRBV7-9 to TRBJ2-5; TRBD2 is a possible D gene (5 bases). Germline V CDR1 and CDR2: SEHNR, FQNEAQ (reference sequence). CDR3 length equals 13 residues. The CDR3 region is CASSFGLKETRYF. CDR3 DNA: TGTGCCAGCAGCTTCGGACTTAAAGAGACCCGGTACTTC.

This clonotype occurred a few times. The gene calls are TRBV19 and TRBJ1-1, with D tentatively TRBD1 (6 bases). CDR1 and CDR2 from the germline V gene are LNHDA and SQIVND (reference sequence). The V end lost 7 bases, the J end lost 0 bases, and 15 bases lay between the germline ends. The CDR3 is made up of 15 amino acids. CDR3 in amino acids: CASKRGHGMNTEAFF. The CDR3 bases are TGTGCCAGTAAGAGGGGACACGGCATGAACACTGAAGCTTTCTTT.

This clonotype was detected many times. The chain joins TRBV12-3 or TRBV12-4 to TRBJ2-1, with 7 bases lining up with TRBD2. V dropped 5 bases and J dropped 2; count of bases not matched to a gene: 6. CDR3 length equals 15 residues. The CDR3 DNA follows: TGTGCCAGCAGTCCCGTAGCGGGTCCCTACAATGAGCAGTTCTTC. Translating gives CASSPVAGPYNEQFF.

This clonotype was observed a few times. The CDR3 reads CASSAPGLGDTEAFF. The CDR3 DNA reads as TGTGCCAGCAGCGCCCCGGGGCTAGGGGACACTGAAGCTTTCTTT. The chain has TRBV7-9 and TRBJ1-1; D is possibly TRBD1 (5 bases). This CDR3 comprises 15 residues. Trimming removed 5 bases at V and 3 bases at J, with 16 bases between. CDR1 SEHNR and CDR2 FQNEAQ come from the germline V gene (reference sequence).

The V call is TRBV19, the J call TRBJ1-1; tentatively, D is TRBD1 (5 bases). V was shortened by 5 bases and J by 3 bases, with 10 bases between the two germline ends. This CDR3 has 13 amino acids. CDR1 and CDR2 from the germline V gene are LNHDA and SQIVND (reference sequence). The CDR3 DNA follows: TGTGCCAGTAGTCTACAGGCGGACACTGAAGCTTTCTTT. Translation: CASSLQADTEAFF.

In this sample, this clonotype turned up many times. This sequence joins TRBV7-2 and TRBJ2-7; a weak D match, TRBD2 (6 bases). With 4 bases removed from V and 1 base from J, the gap between germline ends came to 14 bases. The CDR3 covers 15 residues. The germline V gene has CDR1 SGHTA and CDR2 FQGNSA. The DNA of the CDR3 is TGTGCCAGCAGCTCCCAGCCCGGGAGATCCTACGAGCAGTACTTC. Amino acids: CASSSQPGRSYEQYF.

The chain recombines TRBV4-1 with TRBJ2-7; unclear D gene. Germline V gene lookup returns CDR1 MGHRA and CDR2 YSYEKL. CDR3 size: 14 residues. V was clipped by 0 bases and J by 3 bases, with 9 bases between them. CDR3 DNA: TGCGCCAGCAGCCAAGAGGGTAGTAACTACGAGCAGTACTTC. Translated: CASSQEGSNYEQYF.

This clonotype turned up a few times. The chain joins TRBV6-1 to TRBJ2-1; D gene ambiguous. Germline V lookup: CDR1 MNHNS, CDR2 SASEGT. V was shortened by 4 bases and J by 4 bases, with 11 bases between the two germline ends. The length of the CDR3 is 14 residues. This CDR3 reads CASSGGRRYNEQFF. CDR3 in DNA: TGTGCCAGCAGTGGAGGCCGTCGGTACAATGAGCAGTTCTTC.

This clonotype was found a few times. The chain couples TRBV28 to TRBJ1-1; 7 positions match TRBD1. Germline V gene data show CDR1 as MDHEN and CDR2 as SYDVKM. The V segment lost 10 bases and the J segment 6 bases; nucleotides outside the gene matches: 11. The CDR3 is 13 residues long. As DNA, the CDR3 is TGTGCCACCACCCCAGGGGGGGCCGCTGAAGCTTTCTTT. Amino acids: CATTPGGAAEAFF.

This clonotype has only a few counts. V and J are TRBV11-2 and TRBJ1-3; D gene unclear. Germline CDR1 is SGHAT and CDR2 is FQNNGV. Trimming took 2 bases from V and 4 from J, leaving 6 bases between them. The CDR3 runs 13 residues. The CDR3 is CASSLSGGNTIYF. CDR3 nucleotides: TGTGCCAGCAGCTTATCGGGGGGAAACACCATATATTTT.

The V gene is TRBV15, the J gene TRBJ1-6, with D unclear. The CDR3 covers 14 residues. CDR1 and CDR2 from the germline V gene are LNHNV and YYDKDF (reference sequence). Trimming left V 1 base short and J 2 bases short, with 3 bases between. In DNA form, the CDR3 reads TGTGCCACCAGCAGAGGTGCCTATAATTCACCCCTCCACTTT. This gives the protein CATSRGAYNSPLHF.

Comments on this clonotype: It may be a read error: a sequence one base away is much more abundant. V gene TRBV12-5 combines with J gene TRBJ1-1, with TRBD1 as a possible D gene (6 bases). In germline, CDR1 is LGHNT, CDR2 FRNRAP. With 6 bases removed from V and 3 bases from J, the gap between germline ends came to 17 bases. The CDR3 has 15 amino acids. Here the CDR3 DNA reads TGTGCTAGTGGCCGGATTGGACAGCCGGACACTGAAGCTTTCTTT. Translation gives CASGRIGQPDTEAFF.